The rows below give T cell receptor beta chains drawn from one sample of a study of spatial heterogeneity in lung cancer. TCRdb reprocessed the 5' RACE reads via MiXCR and lists one record per CDR3 protein. The table lists tens of thousands of distinct CDR3 sequences, less than 9.5% of them singletons. The material was PBMCs, obtained at follow-up. The receptor source for this set is a female donor with early-stage non-small cell lung cancer. CDR3s include the opening cysteine and the closing phenylalanine or tryptophan. A D gene is named only where the DNA matches it firmly. Clone size, where shown, is once, few, many, or a class for clones that have expanded.

j_call v_call cdr3_length clone_size d_call cdr3_aa cdr3_nt
TRBJ2-3 TRBV5-1 16 NA NA CASSLGTSPSTDTQYF TGCGCCAGCAGCTTAGGGACCTCACCAAGCACAGATACGCAGTATTTT
TRBJ2-7 TRBV5-6 16 medium-sized TRBD2 CASSSPGLAGAYEQYF TGTGCCAGCAGCTCGCCGGGACTAGCGGGAGCCTACGAGCAGTACTTC
TRBJ2-5 TRBV7-9 15 many TRBD2 CASRSSGSSQETQYF TGTGCCAGCAGATCTAGCGGGAGCTCCCAAGAGACCCAGTACTTC
TRBJ2-7 TRBV5-5 14 many TRBD2 CASSSRGASYEQYF TGTGCCAGCAGCTCGCGGGGGGCCTCCTACGAGCAGTACTTC
TRBJ1-1 TRBV6-5 15 many TRBD1 CASSYGDRGITEAFF TGTGCCAGCAGTTACGGAGACAGGGGGATCACTGAAGCTTTCTTT
TRBJ1-5 TRBV20-1 14 many NA CSARRMEGHQPQHF TGCAGTGCTAGGAGGATGGAGGGGCATCAGCCCCAGCATTTT
TRBJ2-7 TRBV7-2 13 many NA CASGRDQDYEQYF TGTGCCAGCGGTCGGGACCAAGACTACGAGCAGTACTTC
TRBJ1-1 TRBV6-5 16 many NA CASSYSRRGGGTEAFF TGTGCCAGCAGTTACTCGCGGAGGGGAGGAGGCACTGAAGCTTTCTTT
TRBJ1-1 TRBV5-1 11 few NA CASSVNTEAFF TGCGCCAGCAGCGTGAACACTGAAGCTTTCTTT
TRBJ2-1 TRBV7-9 13 many NA CATGTVASNEQFF TGTGCCACCGGGACCGTAGCGTCCAATGAGCAGTTCTTC
TRBJ2-7 TRBV29-1 16 many NA CSVSIQAGKSPYEQYF TGCAGCGTTAGCATCCAAGCCGGGAAATCGCCCTACGAGCAGTACTTC
TRBJ2-1 TRBV12-3/TRBV12-4 15 NA TRBD2 CASSLVLAGHNEQFF TGTGCCAGCAGTTTAGTACTAGCGGGCCACAATGAGCAGTTCTTC
TRBJ2-2 TRBV3-1 13 few TRBD2 CASGTSRIGELFF TGTGCCAGCGGGACTAGCCGCATTGGGGAGCTGTTTTTT
TRBJ1-4 TRBV20-1 13 NA NA CSASIGMGEKLFF TGCAGTGCTTCGATTGGGATGGGAGAAAAACTGTTTTTT
TRBJ2-3 TRBV5-4 15 many TRBD1 CASSATGDATDTQYF TGTGCCAGCAGCGCGACAGGGGACGCCACAGATACGCAGTATTTT
TRBJ2-1 TRBV19 11 NA TRBD2 CASIAGDMWFF TGTGCCAGTATCGCGGGAGACATGTGGTTCTTC
TRBJ1-5 TRBV9 14 few NA CASSVDPGLGAQHF TGTGCCAGCAGCGTAGACCCCGGCCTGGGTGCCCAGCATTTT
TRBJ2-1 TRBV11-2 14 NA NA CASSSSFTYNEQFF TGTGCCAGCAGCTCCTCCTTCACCTACAATGAGCAGTTCTTC
TRBJ2-7 TRBV7-9 14 many TRBD1 CASSPGQALYEQYF TGTGCCAGCAGCCCCGGACAGGCACTCTACGAGCAGTACTTC
TRBJ2-5 TRBV28 13 many TRBD1 CASSGRGRETQYF TGTGCCAGCAGTGGAAGGGGGCGAGAGACCCAGTACTTC
TRBJ2-3 TRBV2 15 few TRBD2 CASSVAGGRTDTQYF TGTGCCAGCAGTGTAGCGGGAGGGCGCACAGATACGCAGTATTTT
TRBJ2-5 TRBV7-6 14 NA NA CATRPGGIQETQYF TGTGCCACCCGACCCGGCGGAATTCAAGAGACCCAGTACTTC
TRBJ2-1 TRBV27 16 few NA CASSLERSGTSKGQFF TGTGCCAGCAGTTTAGAGAGGTCCGGGACATCTAAGGGTCAGTTCTTC
TRBJ2-7 TRBV28 14 NA NA CASHQHFGSYEQYF TGTGCCAGTCATCAACACTTTGGGTCCTACGAGCAGTACTTC
TRBJ1-1 TRBV18 15 NA NA CASSPFGSRNTEAFF TGTGCCAGCTCACCGTTCGGCAGTCGCAACACTGAAGCTTTCTTT
TRBJ2-1 TRBV7-2 16 many NA CASSLSAPSSYNEQFF TGTGCCAGCAGCTTATCGGCACCGAGCTCCTACAATGAGCAGTTCTTC
TRBJ2-7 TRBV12-3/TRBV12-4 14 many TRBD1 CASSTPGQGAEQYF TGTGCCAGCAGTACCCCGGGACAGGGTGCCGAGCAGTACTTC
TRBJ1-4 TRBV5-4 15 many NA CASTSSSLANEKLFF TGTGCCAGCACCTCATCATCCTTGGCTAATGAAAAACTGTTTTTT
TRBJ2-7 TRBV27 15 many TRBD2 CASSELAGGPHEQYF TGTGCCAGCAGTGAACTAGCGGGAGGGCCCCACGAGCAGTACTTC
TRBJ2-5 TRBV29-1 12 many NA CSGDQGKQTQYF TGCAGCGGGGATCAGGGGAAGCAGACCCAGTACTTC
TRBJ1-4 TRBV20-1 14 many TRBD1 CSAPFRDRVEKLFF TGCAGTGCCCCGTTTAGGGACAGGGTGGAAAAACTGTTTTTT
TRBJ1-1 TRBV27 14 NA NA CASTQNSFNTEAFF TGTGCCAGCACACAAAACTCATTTAACACTGAAGCTTTCTTT
TRBJ2-2 TRBV7-6 17 few TRBD2 CASSLVLAGGPTGELFF TGTGCCAGCAGCTTAGTGCTAGCGGGAGGGCCCACCGGGGAGCTGTTTTTT
TRBJ2-2 TRBV5-1 14 NA NA CASSLAANTGELFF TGCGCCAGCAGCTTGGCAGCGAACACCGGGGAGCTGTTTTTT
TRBJ1-1 TRBV28 12 many NA CASSLQNTEAFF TGTGCCAGCAGTTTACAGAACACTGAAGCTTTCTTT
TRBJ2-7 TRBV12-3/TRBV12-4 15 many NA CASSAPGPIWGEQYF TGTGCCAGCAGTGCCCCGGGACCCATCTGGGGGGAGCAGTACTTC
TRBJ2-1 TRBV5-1 13 many NA CASSFETANEQFF TGCGCCAGCAGCTTCGAGACAGCTAATGAGCAGTTCTTC
TRBJ1-5 TRBV24-1 15 few TRBD1 CATSDRGGGGQPQHF TGTGCCACCAGTGATCGAGGGGGCGGCGGTCAGCCCCAGCATTTT
TRBJ2-2 TRBV6-5 14 many NA CASSRLADTGELFF TGTGCCAGCTCCCGGTTAGCGGACACCGGGGAGCTGTTTTTT
TRBJ2-5 TRBV5-1 15 NA NA CASSDLTGIGETQYF TGCGCCAGCAGCGACCTGACAGGTATAGGAGAGACCCAGTACTTC
TRBJ1-5 TRBV7-3 13 many NA CASSFGVNQPQHF TGTGCCAGCAGCTTCGGAGTCAATCAGCCCCAGCATTTT
TRBJ2-5 TRBV7-3 16 many NA CASSSTPQGIGETQYF TGTGCCAGCAGCTCGACACCCCAGGGTATCGGGGAGACCCAGTACTTC
TRBJ2-1 TRBV27 13 many NA CASSWSADNEQFF TGTGCCAGCAGTTGGAGCGCTGACAATGAGCAGTTCTTC
TRBJ1-2 TRBV7-9 15 few NA CASSPGPGLEYGYTF TGTGCCAGCAGCCCAGGCCCAGGGCTCGAGTATGGCTACACCTTC
TRBJ2-7 TRBV25-1 19 many TRBD1 CASSGPGQGGKRNTYEQYF TGTGCCAGCAGTGGGCCGGGACAGGGGGGAAAGCGGAACACCTACGAGCAGTACTTC
TRBJ2-1 TRBV19 14 many TRBD2 CASTTSGSSPEQFF TGTGCCAGTACGACTAGCGGGAGCAGTCCTGAGCAGTTCTTC
TRBJ1-3 TRBV19 13 many NA CASREISGNTIYF TGTGCCAGCCGGGAGATCTCTGGAAACACCATATATTTT
TRBJ1-1 TRBV3-1 14 many NA CASSRRDTRVEAFF TGTGCCAGCAGCCGCAGGGATACGAGGGTTGAAGCTTTCTTT